The 15 T cell receptor beta chains below come from one sample, sequenced in a study of molecular identifiers for immune sequencing clone quantification (dated 2018 in TCRdb). Preparation of the library involved PCR. Sequencer: NextSeq 500. Through fastp at Q25 and MiXCR, TCRdb rebuilt clones from the public reads, retaining in-frame beta chains. All rows with the same CDR3 protein become a single entry with the most common DNA and genes. The sample contains approximately 40,000 distinct CDR3 sequences, 24% of them found a single time. The leading ten clones occupy about 0.93% of the sample. The sequenced material came from naive CD8+ T cells from blood, with Jurkat cell RNA spiked in. The cell subset or site label corresponds to: FACS-sorted CD8+CD4-CCR7+CD45RA+ naive T cells. The receptors shown here come from a human donor in good health. Some libraries in this study had Jurkat cell RNA spiked in.

The chain couples TRBV12-3 or TRBV12-4 to TRBJ2-4; D gene unclear. The germline V and J ends were trimmed by 2 bases and 7 bases, with 21 bases remaining between them. There are 17 residues in the CDR3. The CDR3, as DNA: TGTGCCAGCAGTTTATATGTGGGCGGTGTCGGCAAGAACATTCAGTACTTC. It translates to CASSLYVGGVGKNIQYF.

This clonotype qualifies as medium-sized (0.01 to 0.1%). V usage is TRBV5-6 and J usage is TRBJ2-7; D is uncertain. Trimming cost V 1 base and J 3 bases, with 5 bases left between them. The CDR3 spans 12 residues. Germline CDR1 reads SGHDT; CDR2 reads YYEEEE. CDR3 in DNA: TGTGCCAGCAGCTTGTACGGCTACGAGCAGTACTTC. Translated, it gives CASSLYGYEQYF. The full variable domain, in which reference TRBV5-6 and TRBJ2-7 provide the parts outside the CDR3, is DAGVTQSPTHLIKTRGQQVTLRCSPKSGHDTVSWYQQALGQGPQFIFQYYEEEERQRGNFPDRFSGHQFPNYSSELNVNALLLGDSALYLCASSLYGYEQYFGPGTRLTVT.

Remarks on this clonotype: An end of the junction differs from the germline gene, which may be a read error. The chain is built from TRBV4-3 and TRBJ2-7; D is undetermined. CDR3 length equals 14 residues. CDR1 and CDR2 from the germline V gene are LGHNA and YSLEER. CDR3 residues: CARSQDRVGYEPYF. In DNA form, the CDR3 reads TGCGCCCGCAGCCAAGATAGGGTAGGCTACGAGCCGTACTTC.

About this clonotype itself: This could be a read error, since a much larger clone is one nucleotide away. CDR3 bases: TGTGCCAGCATCGGACAGTGGGAAGAGACCCAGTACTTC. Protein: CASIGQWEETQYF. The chain has TRBV28 and TRBJ2-5, with D perhaps TRBD1 (6 bases). With 7 bases removed from V and 3 bases from J, the gap between germline ends came to 12 bases. The CDR3 loop spans 13 amino acids. Germline V gives CDR1 MDHEN, CDR2 SYDVKM.

The sample holds many counts of this clonotype. The rearrangement links TRBV18 to TRBJ2-7, with D uncertain. The CDR3 length is 12 residues. Deletions cut 3 bases from V and 6 bases from J, with 9 bases between. CDR1 and CDR2 (germline): KGHSH, LQKENI. CDR3 residues: CASSPGSGEQYF. The CDR3 region has the DNA TGTGCCAGCTCACCCGGGTCGGGCGAGCAGTACTTC. Complete variable domain (other parts from reference TRBV18 and TRBJ2-7): NAGVMQNPRHLVRRRGQEARLRCSPMKGHSHVYWYRQLPEEGLKFMVYLQKENIIDESGMPKERFSAEFPKEGPSILRIQQVVRGDSAAYFCASSPGSGEQYFGPGTRLTVT.

Points on this clonotype: This may be a read error: a much more frequent sequence differs by one nucleotide. The chain uses TRBV7-2 and TRBJ2-7; a possible D gene is TRBD1 (6 bases). The CDR3 runs to 13 residues. The V gene lost 8 bases and the J gene lost 1 base, with 12 bases spanning the gap. CDR1 and CDR2 (germline): SGHTA, FQGNSA. The CDR3 here is CASRSGTSYEQYF. CDR3 bases: TGTGCCAGCCGCTCTGGGACATCCTACGAGCAGTACTTC.

This clonotype was seen at least ten times. The V and J genes are TRBV9 and TRBJ2-7; TRBD1 might be the D (5 bases). The germline gives CDR1 SGDLS, CDR2 YYNGEE. The CDR3 sequence is 14 residues long. V was trimmed by 0 bases and J by 7 bases, leaving 14 bases between them. The CDR3 DNA reads TGTGCCAGCAGCGTAGCTAAGGGGCCCGTTGAGCAGTACTTC. Its protein product is CASSVAKGPVEQYF.

This clonotype came up a few times. The rearrangement links TRBV20-1 to TRBJ2-7, with 7 bases that match TRBD1. The CDR3 is made up of 14 amino acids. CDR1 is DFQATT and CDR2 is SNEGSKA in the germline V gene (reference sequence). The V gene end was trimmed by 3 bases and the J gene end by 2 bases; junction bases not matched to a gene: 7. CDR3 region: CSASETGTTYEQYF. The CDR3 DNA reads TGCAGTGCTAGCGAGACAGGGACCACCTACGAGCAGTACTTC.

This clonotype was counted many times. The chain is built from TRBV27 and TRBJ1-5, with D possibly matching TRBD1 (5 bases). Germline CDR1 and CDR2: MNHEY and SMNVEV (reference sequence). CDR3 length: 14 residues. V lost 3 bases and J 3 bases, leaving 9 bases between the germline ends. As DNA, the CDR3 is TGTGCCAGCAGTTTCTCAGGGAACAATCAGCCCCAGCATTTT. This translates into CASSFSGNNQPQHF.

This clonotype showed up many times. The chain links TRBV30 to TRBJ2-7; 9 bases fit TRBD1. The CDR3 has 12 residues. V lost 5 bases and J lost 9; bases outside the gene matches: 8. In germline, CDR1 is GTSNPN, CDR2 SVGIG (reference sequence). The CDR3 loop is CAWGDRENVQYF. Here the CDR3 DNA reads TGTGCCTGGGGGGACAGGGAGAATGTGCAGTACTTC.

For this clonotype: One end of the junction does not line up with germline, which may come from a read error. The chain combines TRBV4-1 with TRBJ2-1, with D perhaps being TRBD1 or TRBD2 (5 bases each). The CDR3 totals 16 residues. The germline V gene has CDR1 MGHRA and CDR2 YSYEKL. CDR3 sequence (DNA): TGTGCCAGCAGCCATGAACCCCTGTCTGGGGGCAATGAGCAGTTCTTC. It encodes CASSHEPLSGGNEQFF.

With respect to this clonotype: A much bigger clone sits one base away, suggesting this may be a read error. In this CDR3 the conserved last residue, phenylalanine or tryptophan, is missing, so a read error is likely. This chain links TRBV19 with TRBJ2-3; 14 nucleotides agree with TRBD2. V was pared by 3 bases and J by 0 bases, with 11 bases of the junction left unmatched. Germline V lookup: CDR1 LNHDA, CDR2 SQIVND (reference sequence). This CDR3 region has 20 residues. In nucleotides, the CDR3 is TGTGCCAGTAGTATTTCTATGGGACTAGCGGGAGTGGCAAGCACAGATACGCAGTATCTT. This sequence encodes CASSISMGLAGVASTDTQYL.

In regard to this clonotype: A much larger clone is a single base away; this may be a read error. The CDR3 does not end in the conserved phenylalanine or tryptophan, so this is likely a read error. The limits of the CDR3 on the DNA are not certain, so only TCRdb's listed CDR3 is given. The chain joins TRBV1 to TRBJ1-3. TRBV1 is a pseudogene. The CDR3 contains 16 residues when both ends are counted. CDR3 amino acids: CTSVNIGHSSGNTIYL.

As concerns this clonotype: A much larger clone sits a single nucleotide away, making a read error possible. The chain combines TRBV9 with TRBJ1-3; tentative D call: TRBD1 (5 bases). The CDR3 is made up of 17 amino acids. Trimming stripped 3 bases from V and 0 bases from J, with 16 bases between. Germline lookup yields CDR1 SGDLS and CDR2 YYNGEE. CDR3 residues: CASSGIRRGSSGNTIYF. CDR3 sequence (DNA): TGTGCCAGCAGCGGCATCCGACGGGGGAGCTCTGGAAACACCATATATTTT.

The sample holds many counts of this clonotype. The rearrangement uses TRBV4-2 and TRBJ2-3; the match to TRBD2 covers 7 bases. Germline loops: CDR1 LGHNA, CDR2 YNFKEQ. The J segment lost 4 bases and the V segment lost 1 base, leaving 8 bases of the junction unmatched. This CDR3 contains 16 residues. The CDR3 spells CASSQGAGVQPDTQYF. The CDR3 DNA reads TGTGCCAGCAGCCAAGGGGCGGGAGTGCAGCCAGATACGCAGTATTTT.